The 5 T cell receptor beta chains in this list originate from one sample, sequenced in a study of cytomegalovirus exposure and HLA in healthy donors. PCR amplification relied on 60 Vbeta primers (plus 13 Jbeta primers). Measured with immunoSEQ multiplex PCR; TCRdb has only the in-frame clones, and not every one. The sample includes tens of thousands of clones, around 80% of them seen just once. The sample consisted of PBMCs. The receptors here all came from a woman in her 30s in good health and CMV-seronegative.

The V call is TRBV7-2, the J call TRBJ1-1; maybe TRBD1 (5 bases). CDR3 length: 15 amino acids. Germline V CDR1 and CDR2: SGHTA, FQGNSA. V dropped 5 bases and J dropped 3 bases, with 16 bases sitting between them. The CDR3 sequence is CASSGNKKGDTEAFF. The DNA for the CDR3 is TGTGCCAGCAGCGGAAACAAGAAAGGGGACACTGAAGCTTTCTTT.

The CDR3 bases are TGTGCCAGCAGCTTGAGGGGACTAGAGGAGACCCAGTACTTC. Protein: CASSLRGLEETQYF. V gene TRBV5-4 combines with J gene TRBJ2-5, with 8 bases fitting TRBD2. The CDR3 has 14 amino acids. CDR1 and CDR2 (germline): SGHNT, YYREEE (reference sequence). Unmatched junction bases numbered 4, after V lost 1 base and J lost 5 bases.

This clone was detected once. In nucleotides, the CDR3 is TGCGCCAGCAGTGCCCTAGCGGGGAGTGTACTTTTGGAAGATACGCAGTATTTT. This sequence encodes CASSALAGSVLLEDTQYF. V usage is TRBV10-1 and J usage is TRBJ2-3; 9 bases fit TRBD2. The CDR3 length is 18 residues. CDR1 and CDR2 (germline): WNHNN, SYGVQD (reference sequence). With V trimmed by 4 bases and J by 5 bases, 16 bases remained unmatched.

This clone has only one observation. This chain joins TRBV29-1 and TRBJ1-1; no reliable D call. Trimming stripped 6 bases from V and 6 bases from J, with 20 bases between. Per the germline V gene, CDR1 is SQVTM and CDR2 is ANQGSEA. The CDR3 extends over 14 amino acids. CDR3 coding DNA: TGCAGCGTGAAGGGTGGCGGGGAGGTCTCTGAAGCTTTCTTT. This gives the protein CSVKGGGEVSEAFF.

This chain links TRBV7-9 with TRBJ1-2; D is undetermined. The germline V gene encodes CDR1 SEHNR and CDR2 FQNEAQ (reference sequence). V lost 1 base to trimming and J lost 5 bases, with 5 bases between them. The CDR3 extends over 12 amino acids. The CDR3 nucleotides are TGTGCCAGCAGCTTAGGGGAGTATGGCTACACCTTC. Translation gives CASSLGEYGYTF.